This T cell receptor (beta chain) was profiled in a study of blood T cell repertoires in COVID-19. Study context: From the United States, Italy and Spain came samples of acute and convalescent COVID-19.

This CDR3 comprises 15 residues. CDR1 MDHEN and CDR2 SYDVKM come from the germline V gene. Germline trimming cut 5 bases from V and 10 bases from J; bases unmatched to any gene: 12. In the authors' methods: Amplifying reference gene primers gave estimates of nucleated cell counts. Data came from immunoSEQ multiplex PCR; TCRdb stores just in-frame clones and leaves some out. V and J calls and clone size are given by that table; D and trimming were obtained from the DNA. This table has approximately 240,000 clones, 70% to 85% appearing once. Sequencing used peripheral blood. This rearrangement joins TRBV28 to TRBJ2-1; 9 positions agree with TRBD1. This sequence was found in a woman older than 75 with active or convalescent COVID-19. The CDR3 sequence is CASSLPGQGSREQFF. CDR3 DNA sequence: TGTGCCAGCAGTCTTCCGGGACAGGGATCCCGGGAGCAGTTCTTC.